Detailed here is one TCR beta chain. Original methodology: Estimation of nucleated cell counts relied on the amplification of reference gene primers. TCRdb keeps only in-frame clones here, not all; method: immunoSEQ multiplex PCR. D and trimming come from the DNA, and the V and J calls and clone size come from that table. Of around 170,000 clones listed, around 86% are singletons. This CDR3 is 17 amino acids long. The V and J ends lost 6 bases and 0 bases, in that order; junction bases with no gene match: 12. CDR1 is SGHRS and CDR2 is YFSETQ in the germline V gene. These data originate in a study of blood T cell repertoires in COVID-19.

The sequence was obtained from a man between 65 and 85 years old who had recovered from COVID-19. This chain connects TRBV5-1 to TRBJ2-3; 8 positions agree with TRBD2. The sample was peripheral blood. The CDR3 loop reads CASTRSVASGSTDTQYF. CDR3 sequence (DNA): TGCGCCAGCACCCGGTCGGTGGCTAGCGGGAGCACAGATACGCAGTATTTT. The full variable domain, its missing parts supplied by reference TRBV5-1 and TRBJ2-3, is KAGVTQTPRYLIKTRGQQVTLSCSPISGHRSVSWYQQTPGQGLQFLFEYFSETQRNKGNFPGRFSGRQFSNSRSEMNVSTLELGDSALYLCASTRSVASGSTDTQYFGPGTRLTVL.